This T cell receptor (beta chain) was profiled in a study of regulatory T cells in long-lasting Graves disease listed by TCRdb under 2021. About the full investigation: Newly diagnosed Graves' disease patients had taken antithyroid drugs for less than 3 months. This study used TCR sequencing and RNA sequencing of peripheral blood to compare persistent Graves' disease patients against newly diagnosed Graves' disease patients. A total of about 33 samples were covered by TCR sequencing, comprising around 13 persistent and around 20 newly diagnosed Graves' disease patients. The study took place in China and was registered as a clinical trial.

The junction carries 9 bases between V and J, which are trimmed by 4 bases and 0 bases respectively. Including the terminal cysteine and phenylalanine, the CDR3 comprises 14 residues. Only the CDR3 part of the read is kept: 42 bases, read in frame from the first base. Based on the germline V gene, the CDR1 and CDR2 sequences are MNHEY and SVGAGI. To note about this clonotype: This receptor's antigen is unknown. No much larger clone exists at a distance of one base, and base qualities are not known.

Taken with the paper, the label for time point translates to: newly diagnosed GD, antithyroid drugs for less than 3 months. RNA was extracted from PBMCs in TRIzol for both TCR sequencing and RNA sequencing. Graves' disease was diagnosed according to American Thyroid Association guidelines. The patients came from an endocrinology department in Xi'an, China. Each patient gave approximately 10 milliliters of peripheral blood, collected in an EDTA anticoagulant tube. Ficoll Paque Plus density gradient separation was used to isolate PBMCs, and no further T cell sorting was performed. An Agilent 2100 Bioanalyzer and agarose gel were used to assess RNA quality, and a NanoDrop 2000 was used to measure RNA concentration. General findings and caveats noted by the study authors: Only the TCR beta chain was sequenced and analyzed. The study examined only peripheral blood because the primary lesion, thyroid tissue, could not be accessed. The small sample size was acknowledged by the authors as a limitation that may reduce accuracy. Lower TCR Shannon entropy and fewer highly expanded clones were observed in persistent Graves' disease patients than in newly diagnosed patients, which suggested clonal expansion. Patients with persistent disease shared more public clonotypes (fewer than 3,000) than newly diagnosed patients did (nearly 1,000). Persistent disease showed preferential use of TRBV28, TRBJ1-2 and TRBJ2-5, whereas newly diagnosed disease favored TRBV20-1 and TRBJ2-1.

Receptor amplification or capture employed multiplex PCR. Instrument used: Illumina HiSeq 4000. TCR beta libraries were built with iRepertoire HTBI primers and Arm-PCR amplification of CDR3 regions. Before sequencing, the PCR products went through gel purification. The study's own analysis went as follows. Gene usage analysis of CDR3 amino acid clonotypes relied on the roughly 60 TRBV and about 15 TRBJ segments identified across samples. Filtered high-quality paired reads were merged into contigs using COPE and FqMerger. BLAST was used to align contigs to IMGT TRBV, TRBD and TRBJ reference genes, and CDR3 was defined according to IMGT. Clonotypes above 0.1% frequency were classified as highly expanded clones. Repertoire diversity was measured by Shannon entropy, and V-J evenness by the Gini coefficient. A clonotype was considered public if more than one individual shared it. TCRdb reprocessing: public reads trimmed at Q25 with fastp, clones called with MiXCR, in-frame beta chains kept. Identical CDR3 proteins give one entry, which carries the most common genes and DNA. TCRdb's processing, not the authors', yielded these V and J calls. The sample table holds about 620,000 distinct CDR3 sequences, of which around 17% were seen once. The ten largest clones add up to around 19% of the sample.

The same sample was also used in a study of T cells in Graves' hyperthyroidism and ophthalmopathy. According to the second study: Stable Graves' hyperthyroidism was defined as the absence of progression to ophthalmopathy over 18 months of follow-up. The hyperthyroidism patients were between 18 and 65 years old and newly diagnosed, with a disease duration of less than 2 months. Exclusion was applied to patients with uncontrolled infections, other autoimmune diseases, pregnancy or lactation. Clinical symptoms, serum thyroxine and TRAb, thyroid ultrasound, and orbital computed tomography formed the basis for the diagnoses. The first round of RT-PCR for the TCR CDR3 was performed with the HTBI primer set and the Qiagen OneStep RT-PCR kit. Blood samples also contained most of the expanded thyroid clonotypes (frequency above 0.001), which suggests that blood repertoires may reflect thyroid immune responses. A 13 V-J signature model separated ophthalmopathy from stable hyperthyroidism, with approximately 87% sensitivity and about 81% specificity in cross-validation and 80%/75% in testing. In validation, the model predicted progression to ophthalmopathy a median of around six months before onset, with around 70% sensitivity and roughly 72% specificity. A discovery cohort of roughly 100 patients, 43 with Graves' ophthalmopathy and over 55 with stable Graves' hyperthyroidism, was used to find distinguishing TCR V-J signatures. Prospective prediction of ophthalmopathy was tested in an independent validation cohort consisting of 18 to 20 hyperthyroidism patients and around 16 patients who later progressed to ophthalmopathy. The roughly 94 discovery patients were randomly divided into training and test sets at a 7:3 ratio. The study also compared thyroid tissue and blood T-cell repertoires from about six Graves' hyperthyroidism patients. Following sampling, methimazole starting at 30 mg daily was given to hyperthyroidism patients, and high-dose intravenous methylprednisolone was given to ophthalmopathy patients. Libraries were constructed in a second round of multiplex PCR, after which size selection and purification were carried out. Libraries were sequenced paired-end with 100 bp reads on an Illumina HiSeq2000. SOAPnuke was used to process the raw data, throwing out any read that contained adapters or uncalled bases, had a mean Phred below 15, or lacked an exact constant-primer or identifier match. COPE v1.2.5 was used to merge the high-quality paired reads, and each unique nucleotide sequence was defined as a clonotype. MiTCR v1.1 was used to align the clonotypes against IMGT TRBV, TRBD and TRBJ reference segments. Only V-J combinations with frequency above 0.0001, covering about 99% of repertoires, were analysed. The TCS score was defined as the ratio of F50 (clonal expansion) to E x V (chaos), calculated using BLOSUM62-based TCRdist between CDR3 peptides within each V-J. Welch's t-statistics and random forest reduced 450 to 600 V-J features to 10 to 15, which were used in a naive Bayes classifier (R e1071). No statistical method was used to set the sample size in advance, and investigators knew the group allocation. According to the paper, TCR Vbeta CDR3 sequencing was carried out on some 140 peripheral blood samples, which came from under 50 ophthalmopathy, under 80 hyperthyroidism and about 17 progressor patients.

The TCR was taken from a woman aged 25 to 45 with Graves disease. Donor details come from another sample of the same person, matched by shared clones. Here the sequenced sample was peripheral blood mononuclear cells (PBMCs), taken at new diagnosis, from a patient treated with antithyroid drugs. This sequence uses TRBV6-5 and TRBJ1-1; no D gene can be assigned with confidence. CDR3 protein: CASSSGILNTEAFF. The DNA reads TGTGCCAGCAGTTCCGGGATTCTGAACACTGAAGCTTTCTTT.